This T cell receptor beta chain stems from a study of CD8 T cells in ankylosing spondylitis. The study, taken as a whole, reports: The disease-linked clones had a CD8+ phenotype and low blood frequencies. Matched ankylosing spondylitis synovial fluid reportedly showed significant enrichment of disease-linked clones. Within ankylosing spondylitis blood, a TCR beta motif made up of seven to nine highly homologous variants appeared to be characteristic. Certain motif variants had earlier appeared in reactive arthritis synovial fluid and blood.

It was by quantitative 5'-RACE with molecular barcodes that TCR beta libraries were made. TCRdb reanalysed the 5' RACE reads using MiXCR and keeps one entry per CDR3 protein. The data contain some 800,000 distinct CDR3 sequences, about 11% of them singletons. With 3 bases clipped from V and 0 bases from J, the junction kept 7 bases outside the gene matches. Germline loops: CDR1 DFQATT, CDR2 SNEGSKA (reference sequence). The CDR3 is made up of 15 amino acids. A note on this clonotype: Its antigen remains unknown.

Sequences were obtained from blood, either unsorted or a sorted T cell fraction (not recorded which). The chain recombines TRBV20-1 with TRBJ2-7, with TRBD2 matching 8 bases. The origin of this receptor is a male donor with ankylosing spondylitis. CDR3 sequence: CSASKRREASYEQYF. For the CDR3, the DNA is TGCAGTGCTAGCAAAAGGCGGGAGGCCTCCTACGAGCAGTACTTC.